This T cell receptor (beta chain) was observed in a study of T cell changes during pregnancy in multiple sclerosis. The CDR3 length is 14 residues. From germline, CDR1 is SEHNR and CDR2 FQNEAQ (reference sequence). V shed 5 bases and J 4 bases; nucleotides not matched to a gene: 2. TCRdb's copy holds only in-frame clones and misses some; the assay was immunoSEQ multiplex PCR. Among 70,000 to 100,000 clones listed, 92% were seen once. V and J are TRBV7-9 and TRBJ2-7; TRBD2 matches 13 bases. The source of this sequence is a female donor with multiple sclerosis, enrolled in a pregnancy study. Sequenced here: peripheral blood, sampled in the first trimester of pregnancy. The CDR3 DNA sequence: TGTGCCAGCAGCACGGGACTAGCGGGATACGAGCAGTACTTC. This gives the protein CASSTGLAGYEQYF.